Detailed here is one T cell receptor beta chain. This sample was included in a study of blood T cell repertoires in COVID-19. The germline V gene has CDR1 SGHRS and CDR2 YFSETQ. The CDR3 is made up of 15 amino acids. J gave up 14 bases and V 0 bases, and 14 bases lay outside the gene matches. Sequencing used immunoSEQ multiplex PCR; TCRdb keeps in-frame clones, though not all of them. The table shows under 250,000 clones, with roughly 77% occurring only once. This sequence originates from a woman in her forties with COVID-19, enrolled during active disease. Source material: peripheral blood. The chain couples TRBV5-1 to TRBJ2-5; 9 bases line up with TRBD2. The CDR3 protein is CASSLAHKAGGPLYF. The CDR3 DNA reads TGCGCCAGCAGCTTGGCCCATAAAGCGGGGGGCCCCTTATACTTC.